Given below is one T cell receptor beta chain in context. Measured with immunoSEQ multiplex PCR; TCRdb has only the in-frame clones, and not every one. The sample carries more than 110,000 clones, more than 85% recorded once. Germline CDR1 and CDR2: SGHVS and FQNEAQ. CDR3 length: 20 residues. Trimming cost V 5 bases and J 5 bases, with 31 bases left between them. These data originate in a study of control samples from healthy donors and cancer patients. Sequencing used blood. The TCR was taken from a woman in her thirties in good health. This chain links TRBV7-8 with TRBJ2-1; either TRBD1 or TRBD2 may fit D (6 bases each). CDR3 in amino acids: CASSRTLWGARSTMNNEQFF. The CDR3 DNA is TGTGCCAGCAGCCGCACGCTCTGGGGGGCCCGTTCTACTATGAACAATGAGCAGTTCTTC.